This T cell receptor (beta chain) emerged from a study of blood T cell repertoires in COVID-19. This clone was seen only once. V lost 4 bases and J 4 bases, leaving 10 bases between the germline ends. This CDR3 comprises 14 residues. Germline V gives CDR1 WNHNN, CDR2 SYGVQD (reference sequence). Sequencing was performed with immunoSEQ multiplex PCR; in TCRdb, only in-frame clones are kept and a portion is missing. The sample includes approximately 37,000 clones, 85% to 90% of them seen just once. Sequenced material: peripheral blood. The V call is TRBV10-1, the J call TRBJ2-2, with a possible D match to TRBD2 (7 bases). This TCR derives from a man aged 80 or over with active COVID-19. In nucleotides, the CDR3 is TGCGCCAGCAGTGGGAGGGGGGGCACCGGGGAGCTGTTTTTT. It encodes CASSGRGGTGELFF.